This T cell receptor (beta chain) was obtained from a study of glioma-infiltrating T cells after dendritic cell vaccination. Across the whole study: Treatment, given 2003 to 2012, was autologous tumor lysate-pulsed dendritic cell vaccination.

TCRB CDR3 was amplified from 2 ug genomic DNA or less. TCRdb's copy holds only in-frame clones and misses some; the assay was immunoSEQ multiplex PCR. The data contain about 73,000 clones, almost 85% of them singletons. Only patients with spare fresh-frozen tumor and over two years of follow-up were included. On this clone: Its antigen remains unknown.

Broader study findings: TCR clonality showed no direct relationship with survival.

The CDR3 is made up of 14 amino acids. The V and J ends lost 3 bases and 0 bases respectively, with 8 bases between them. In germline, CDR1 is MGHRA, CDR2 YSYEKL. The input for sequencing was blood, taken before dendritic cell vaccination. This chain links TRBV4-1 with TRBJ1-2; D ambiguous. The TCR sequence derives from a human donor with glioblastoma. The CDR3 loop reads CASSQAQTNYGYTF. The CDR3 DNA is TGCGCCAGCAGCCAGGCCCAGACTAACTATGGCTACACCTTC.